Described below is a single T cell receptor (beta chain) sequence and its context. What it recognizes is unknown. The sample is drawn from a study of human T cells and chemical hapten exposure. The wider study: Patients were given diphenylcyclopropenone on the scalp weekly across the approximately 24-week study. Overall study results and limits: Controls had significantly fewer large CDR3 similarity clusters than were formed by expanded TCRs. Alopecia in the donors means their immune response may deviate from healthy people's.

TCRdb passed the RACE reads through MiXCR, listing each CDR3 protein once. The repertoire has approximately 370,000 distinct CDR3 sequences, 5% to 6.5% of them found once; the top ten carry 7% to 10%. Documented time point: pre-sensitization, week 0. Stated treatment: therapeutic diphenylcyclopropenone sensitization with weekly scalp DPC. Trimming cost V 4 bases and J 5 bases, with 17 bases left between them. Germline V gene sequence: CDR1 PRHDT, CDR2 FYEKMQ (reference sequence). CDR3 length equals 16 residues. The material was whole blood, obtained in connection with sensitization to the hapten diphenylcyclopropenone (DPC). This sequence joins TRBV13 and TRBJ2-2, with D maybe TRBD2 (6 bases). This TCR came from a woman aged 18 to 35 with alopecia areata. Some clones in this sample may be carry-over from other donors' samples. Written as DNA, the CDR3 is TGTGCCAGCAGCTGGAGCCCTTCTAGCGTGACCGGGGAGCTGTTTTTT. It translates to CASSWSPSSVTGELFF.